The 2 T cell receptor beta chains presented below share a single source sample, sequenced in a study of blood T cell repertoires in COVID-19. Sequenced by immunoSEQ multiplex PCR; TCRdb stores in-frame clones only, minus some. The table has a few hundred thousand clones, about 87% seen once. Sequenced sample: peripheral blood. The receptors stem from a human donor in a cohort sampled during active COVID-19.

CDR3 in amino acids: CASSNTDEQFF. The CDR3 DNA follows: TGTGCCAGCAGTAATACGGATGAGCAGTTCTTC. The rearrangement joins TRBV2 to TRBJ2-1; no reliable D call. The V gene's germline CDR1 is SNHLY and CDR2 FYNNEI. This CDR3 comprises 11 residues. Trimming stripped 5 bases from V and 8 bases from J, with 7 bases between.

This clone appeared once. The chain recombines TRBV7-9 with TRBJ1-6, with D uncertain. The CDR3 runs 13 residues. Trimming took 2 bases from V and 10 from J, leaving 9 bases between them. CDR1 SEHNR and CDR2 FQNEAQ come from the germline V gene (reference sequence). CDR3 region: CASSLHGKSPLHF. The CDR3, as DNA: TGTGCCAGCAGCTTACACGGGAAATCACCCCTCCACTTT.